What follows are 11 T cell receptor beta chains derived from one specimen sequenced in a study of blood T cell repertoires in COVID-19. Libraries were prepared by immunoSEQ multiplex PCR; TCRdb keeps only in-frame clonotypes and omits some of them. This table has around 150,000 clones, 60% to 85% appearing once. The sample consisted of peripheral blood. These receptors were taken from a man in his sixties with acute or convalescent COVID-19.

The chain is built from TRBV24-1 and TRBJ2-1; 10 nucleotides align to TRBD1. Germline CDR1 KGHDR, CDR2 SFDVKD. J was trimmed by 12 bases and V by 7 bases; bases with no gene match: 20. This CDR3 is built from 17 residues. This CDR3 is CATSGQGRDRGITRQFF. As DNA, the CDR3 is TGTGCCACCAGCGGGCAGGGTAGGGACAGGGGTATTACGCGGCAGTTCTTC.

The V call is TRBV7-6, the J call TRBJ2-7, with 7 positions matching TRBD1. This CDR3 is 15 amino acids long. The V gene's germline CDR1 is SGHVS and CDR2 FNYEAQ. Trimming at V came to 5 bases and at J to 6 bases, leaving 13 bases not matched to a gene. In nucleotides, the CDR3 is TGTGCCAGCAGCCCCCCGAGGACAGGTGCGGGCGAGCAGTACTTC. Translation: CASSPPRTGAGEQYF.

The V and J genes are TRBV28 and TRBJ1-3; D is undetermined. Germline-derived CDR1 and CDR2 are MDHEN and SYDVKM. The V gene lost 7 bases and the J gene lost 7 bases, with 26 bases spanning the gap. The CDR3 is made up of 17 amino acids. This CDR3 reads CASTPRDLKTKKNTIYF. CDR3 nucleotides: TGTGCCAGCACCCCTCGGGATCTTAAGACCAAGAAGAACACCATATATTTT.

This clone was detected ten times or more. This sequence joins TRBV6-5 and TRBJ1-2; D perhaps matches TRBD1 (6 bases). The CDR3 is 14 amino acids. Germline V gene sequence: CDR1 MNHEY, CDR2 SVGAGI. Trimming shortened V by 6 bases and J by 3 bases, and 14 bases separated the two germline ends. CDR3 in amino acids: CASRDQTGYYGYTF. The CDR3 nucleotides are TGTGCCAGCAGAGACCAGACAGGTTACTATGGCTACACCTTC.

V is TRBV4-1 and J is TRBJ2-3; D is uncertain. The CDR3 runs to 14 residues. CDR1 is MGHRA and CDR2 is YSYEKL in the germline V gene. Deletions cut 6 bases from V and 1 base from J, with 11 bases between. The CDR3 DNA reads as TGCGCCAGCAGTCCTGCGGCGGGCACAGATACGCAGTATTTT. It encodes CASSPAAGTDTQYF.

This clone came up many times. V is TRBV11-1 and J is TRBJ2-2; TRBD1 agrees at 7 bases. This CDR3 has 13 residues. Germline loops: CDR1 SGHAT, CDR2 FQDESV (reference sequence). V lost 10 bases and J lost 3; bases outside the gene matches: 5. CDR3 region: CAIPQGYTGELFF. In nucleotides, the CDR3 is TGTGCCATCCCACAGGGGTACACCGGGGAGCTGTTTTTT.

The gene calls are TRBV6-5 and TRBJ1-5; D gene ambiguous. V was clipped by 4 bases and J by 7 bases, with 14 bases between them. Looked up from germline, CDR1 is MNHEY and CDR2 is SVGAGI. There are 14 residues in the CDR3. CDR3 bases: TGTGCCAGCAGTTCCGAAATGACAAAACAGCCCCAGCATTTT. Protein sequence: CASSSEMTKQPQHF.

The chain recombines TRBV27 with TRBJ1-4; TRBD1 is a possible D gene (5 bases). There are 17 residues in the CDR3. Germline V gene sequence: CDR1 MNHEY, CDR2 SMNVEV (reference sequence). V was pared by 2 bases and J by 3 bases, with 16 bases between. This chain's CDR3 is CASSLESRVSANEKLFF. The CDR3 coding sequence is TGTGCCAGCAGTTTAGAATCCAGGGTTTCAGCTAATGAAAAACTGTTTTTT.

The chain couples TRBV5-1 to TRBJ2-7, with TRBD1 matching 8 bases. Germline V CDR1 and CDR2: SGHRS, YFSETQ. This CDR3 comprises 14 residues. Losses at the gene ends were 0 bases for V and 5 bases for J; bases not matched to a gene: 4. Written as DNA, the CDR3 is TGCGCCAGCAGCTTGGGTGGGACAGGCAACGAGCAGTACTTC. Translation: CASSLGGTGNEQYF.

The chain joins TRBV29-1 to TRBJ1-2; 9 bases match TRBD1. The V gene's germline CDR1 is SQVTM and CDR2 ANQGSEA. The CDR3 has 14 amino acids. Unmatched junction bases numbered 6, after V lost 6 bases and J lost 1 base. CDR3 region: CSVADRGFNYGYTF. CDR3 DNA sequence: TGCAGCGTAGCGGACAGGGGATTTAACTATGGCTACACCTTC.

The chain recombines TRBV4-2 with TRBJ2-5; 11 positions agree with TRBD2. V shed 4 bases and J 4 bases; nucleotides not matched to a gene: 14. The CDR3 runs to 18 residues. In germline, CDR1 is LGHNA, CDR2 YNFKEQ. CDR3 nucleotides: TGTGCCAGCAGCCCGGCCGGACGTAGCGGGGGGGCCACAGAGACCCAGTACTTC. It is translated as CASSPAGRSGGATETQYF.